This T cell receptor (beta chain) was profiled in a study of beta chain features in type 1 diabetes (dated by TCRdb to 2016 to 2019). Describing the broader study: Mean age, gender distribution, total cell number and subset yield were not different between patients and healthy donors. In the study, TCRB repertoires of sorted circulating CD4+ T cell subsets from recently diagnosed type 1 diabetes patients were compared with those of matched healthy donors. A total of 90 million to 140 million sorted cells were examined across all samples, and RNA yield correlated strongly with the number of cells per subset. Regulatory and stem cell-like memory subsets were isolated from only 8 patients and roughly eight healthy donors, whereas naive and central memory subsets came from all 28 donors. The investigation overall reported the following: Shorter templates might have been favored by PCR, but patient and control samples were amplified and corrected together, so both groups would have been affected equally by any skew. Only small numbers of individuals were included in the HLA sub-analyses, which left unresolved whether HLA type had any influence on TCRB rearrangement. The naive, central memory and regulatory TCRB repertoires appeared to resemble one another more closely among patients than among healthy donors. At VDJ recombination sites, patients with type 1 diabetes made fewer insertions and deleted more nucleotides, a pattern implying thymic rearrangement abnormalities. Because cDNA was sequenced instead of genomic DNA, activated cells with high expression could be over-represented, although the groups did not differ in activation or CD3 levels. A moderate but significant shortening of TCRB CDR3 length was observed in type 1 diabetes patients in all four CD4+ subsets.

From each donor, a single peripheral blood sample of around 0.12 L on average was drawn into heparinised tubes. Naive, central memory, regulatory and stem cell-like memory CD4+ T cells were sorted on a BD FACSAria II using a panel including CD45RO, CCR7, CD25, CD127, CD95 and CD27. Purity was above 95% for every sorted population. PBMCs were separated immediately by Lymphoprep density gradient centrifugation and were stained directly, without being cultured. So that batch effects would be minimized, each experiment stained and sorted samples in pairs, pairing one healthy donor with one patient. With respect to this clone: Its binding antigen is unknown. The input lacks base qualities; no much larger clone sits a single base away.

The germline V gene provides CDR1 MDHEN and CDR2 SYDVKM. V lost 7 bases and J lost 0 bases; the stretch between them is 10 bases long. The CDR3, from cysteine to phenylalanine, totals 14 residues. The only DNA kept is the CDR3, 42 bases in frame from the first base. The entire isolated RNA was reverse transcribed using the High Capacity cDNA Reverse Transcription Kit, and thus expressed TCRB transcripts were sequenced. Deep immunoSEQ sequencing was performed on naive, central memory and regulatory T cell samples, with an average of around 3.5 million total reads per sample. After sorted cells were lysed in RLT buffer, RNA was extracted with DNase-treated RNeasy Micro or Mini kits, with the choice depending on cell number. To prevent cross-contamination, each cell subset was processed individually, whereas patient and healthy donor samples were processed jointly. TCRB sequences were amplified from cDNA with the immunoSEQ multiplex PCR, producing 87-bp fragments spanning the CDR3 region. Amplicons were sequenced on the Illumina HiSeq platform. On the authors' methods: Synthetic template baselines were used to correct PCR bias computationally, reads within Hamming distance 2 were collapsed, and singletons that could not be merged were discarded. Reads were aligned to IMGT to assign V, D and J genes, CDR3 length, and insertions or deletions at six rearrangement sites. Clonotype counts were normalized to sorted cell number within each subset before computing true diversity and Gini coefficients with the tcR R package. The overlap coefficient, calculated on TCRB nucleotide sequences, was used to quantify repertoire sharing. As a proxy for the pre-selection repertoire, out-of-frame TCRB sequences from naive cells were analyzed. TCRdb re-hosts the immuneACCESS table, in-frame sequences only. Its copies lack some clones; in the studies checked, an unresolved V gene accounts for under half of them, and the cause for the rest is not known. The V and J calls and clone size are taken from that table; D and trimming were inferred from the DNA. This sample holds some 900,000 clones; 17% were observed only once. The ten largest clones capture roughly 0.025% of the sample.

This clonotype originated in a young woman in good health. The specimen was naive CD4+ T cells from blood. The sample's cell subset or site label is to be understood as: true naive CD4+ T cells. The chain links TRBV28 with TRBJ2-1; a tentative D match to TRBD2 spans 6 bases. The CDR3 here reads CASNRGSSYNEQFF. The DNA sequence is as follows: TGTGCCAGCAATCGGGGGAGCTCCTACAATGAGCAGTTCTTC.